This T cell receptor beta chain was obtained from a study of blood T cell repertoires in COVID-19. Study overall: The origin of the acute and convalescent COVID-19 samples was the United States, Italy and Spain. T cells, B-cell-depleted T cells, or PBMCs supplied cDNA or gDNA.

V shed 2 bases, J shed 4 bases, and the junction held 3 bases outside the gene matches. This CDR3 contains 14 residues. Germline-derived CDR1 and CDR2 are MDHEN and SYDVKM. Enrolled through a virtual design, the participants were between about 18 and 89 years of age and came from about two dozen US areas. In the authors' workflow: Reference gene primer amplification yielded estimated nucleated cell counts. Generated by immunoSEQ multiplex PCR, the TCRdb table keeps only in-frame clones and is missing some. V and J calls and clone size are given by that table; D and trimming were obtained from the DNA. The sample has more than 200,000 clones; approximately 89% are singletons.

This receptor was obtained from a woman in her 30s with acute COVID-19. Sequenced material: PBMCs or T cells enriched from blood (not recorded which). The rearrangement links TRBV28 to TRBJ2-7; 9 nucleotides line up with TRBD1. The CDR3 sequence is CASSLRDRVYEQYF. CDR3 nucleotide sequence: TGTGCCAGCAGTTTACGGGACAGGGTTTACGAGCAGTACTTC. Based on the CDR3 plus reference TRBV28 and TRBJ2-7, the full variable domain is DVKVTQSSRYLVKRTGEKVFLECVQDMDHENMFWYRQDPGLGLRLIYFSYDVKMKEKGDIPEGYSVSREKKERFSLILESASTNQTSMYLCASSLRDRVYEQYFGPGTRLTVT.